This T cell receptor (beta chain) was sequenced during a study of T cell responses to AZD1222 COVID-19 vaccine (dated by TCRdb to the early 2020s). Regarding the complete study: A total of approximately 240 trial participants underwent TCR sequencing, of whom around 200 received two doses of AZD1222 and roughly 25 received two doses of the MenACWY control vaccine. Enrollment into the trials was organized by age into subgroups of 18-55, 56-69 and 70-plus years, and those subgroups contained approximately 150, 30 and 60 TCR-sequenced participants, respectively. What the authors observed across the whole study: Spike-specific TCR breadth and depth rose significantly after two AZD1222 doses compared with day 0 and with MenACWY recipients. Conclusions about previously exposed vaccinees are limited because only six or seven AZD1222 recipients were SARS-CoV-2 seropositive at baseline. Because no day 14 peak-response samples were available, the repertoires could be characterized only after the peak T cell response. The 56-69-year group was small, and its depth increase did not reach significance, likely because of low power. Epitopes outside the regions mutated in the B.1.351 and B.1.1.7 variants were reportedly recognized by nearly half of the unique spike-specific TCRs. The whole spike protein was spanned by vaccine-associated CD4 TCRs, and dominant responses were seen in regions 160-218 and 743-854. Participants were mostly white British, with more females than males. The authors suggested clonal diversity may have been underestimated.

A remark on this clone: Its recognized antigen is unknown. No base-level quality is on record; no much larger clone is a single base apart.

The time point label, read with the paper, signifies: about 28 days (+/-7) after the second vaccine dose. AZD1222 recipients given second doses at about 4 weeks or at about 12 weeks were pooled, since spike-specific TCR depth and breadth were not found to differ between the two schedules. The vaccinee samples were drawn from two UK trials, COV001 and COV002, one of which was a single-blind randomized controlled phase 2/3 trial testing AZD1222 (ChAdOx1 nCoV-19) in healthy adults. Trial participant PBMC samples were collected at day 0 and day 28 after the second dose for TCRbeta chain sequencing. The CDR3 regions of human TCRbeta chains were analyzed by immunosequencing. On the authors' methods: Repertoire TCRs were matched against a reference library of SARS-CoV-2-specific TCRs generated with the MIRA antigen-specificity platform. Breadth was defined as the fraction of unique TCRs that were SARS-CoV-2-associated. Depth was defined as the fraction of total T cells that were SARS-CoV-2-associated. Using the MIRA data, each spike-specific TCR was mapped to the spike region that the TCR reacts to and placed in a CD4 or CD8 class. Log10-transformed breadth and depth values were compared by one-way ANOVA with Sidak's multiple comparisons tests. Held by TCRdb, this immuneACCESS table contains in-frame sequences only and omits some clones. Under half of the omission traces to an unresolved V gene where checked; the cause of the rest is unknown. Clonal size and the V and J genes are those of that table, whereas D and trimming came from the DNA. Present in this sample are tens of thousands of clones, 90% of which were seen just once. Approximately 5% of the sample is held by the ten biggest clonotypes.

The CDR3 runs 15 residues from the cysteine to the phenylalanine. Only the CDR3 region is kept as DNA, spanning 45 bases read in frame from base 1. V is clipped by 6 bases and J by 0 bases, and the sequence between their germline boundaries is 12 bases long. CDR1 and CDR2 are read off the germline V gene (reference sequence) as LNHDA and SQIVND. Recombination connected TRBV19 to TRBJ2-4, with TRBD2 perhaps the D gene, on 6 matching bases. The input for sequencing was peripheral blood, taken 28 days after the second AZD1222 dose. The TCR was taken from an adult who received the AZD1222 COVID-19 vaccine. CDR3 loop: CASRSGLLAKNIQYF. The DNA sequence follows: TGTGCCAGTAGAAGCGGGCTCCTAGCCAAAAACATTCAGTACTTC. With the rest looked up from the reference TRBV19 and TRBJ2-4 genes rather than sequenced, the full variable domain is DGGITQSPKYLFRKEGQNVTLSCEQNLNHDAMYWYRQDPGQGLRLIYYSQIVNDFQKGDIAEGYSVSREKKESFPLTVTSAQKNPTAFYLCASRSGLLAKNIQYFGAGTRLSVL.